This T cell receptor beta chain emerged from a study of T cells in localized non-small cell lung cancer. Measured with immunoSEQ multiplex PCR; TCRdb has only the in-frame clones, and not every one. The sample holds 70,000 to 95,000 clones; roughly 93% are singletons and the top ten take 4.1%. The CDR3 contains 15 residues. CDR1 is SGHAT, CDR2 FQNNGV, per germline. V shed 1 base and J shed 7 bases, with 13 bases lying between them. Study-level points and caveats: Adjacent uninvolved lung had the highest clonality, suggesting focused antigen responses. The study detected a median approximately 50 of the top 100 tumor clones in adjacent lung. Longer survival (overall) was linked to higher T cell density in blood. Only one tumor region went through sequencing, so heterogeneity may still be there.

Concerning this clone itself: Its target is unknown.

This receptor was obtained from a woman aged 40-69 years with stage II squamous cell lung carcinoma. Sequencing used PBMCs, obtained before any cancer treatment. V and J are TRBV11-2 and TRBJ1-4; tentatively, D is TRBD1 (6 bases). The CDR3 loop is CASSLVGGASEKLFF. In DNA form, the CDR3 reads TGTGCCAGCAGCTTAGTTGGGGGGGCGAGTGAAAAACTGTTTTTT.